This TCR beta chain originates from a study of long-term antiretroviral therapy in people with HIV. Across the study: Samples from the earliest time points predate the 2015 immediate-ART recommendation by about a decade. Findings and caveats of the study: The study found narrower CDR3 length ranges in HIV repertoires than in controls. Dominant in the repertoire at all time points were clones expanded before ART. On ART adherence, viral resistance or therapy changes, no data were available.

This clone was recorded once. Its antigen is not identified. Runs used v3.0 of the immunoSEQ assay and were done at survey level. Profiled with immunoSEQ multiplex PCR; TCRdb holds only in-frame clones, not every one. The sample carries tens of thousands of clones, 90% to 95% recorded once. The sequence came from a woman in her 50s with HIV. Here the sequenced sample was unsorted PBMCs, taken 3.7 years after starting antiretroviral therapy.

The CDR3 loop is CASSLVGGDYEQYF. The CDR3 DNA sequence: TGTGCCAGCAGCTTAGTTGGAGGGGACTACGAGCAGTACTTC. The chain joins TRBV7-4 to TRBJ2-7, with a possible D match to TRBD2 (6 bases). The germline V gene has CDR1 SGHVT and CDR2 SQSDAQ. Deletions cut 1 base from V and 3 bases from J, with 10 bases between. The CDR3 spans 14 residues.